A single sample is the source of the 29 T cell receptor beta chains below, sequenced in a study of T cells in tuberculosis. The protocol was immunoSEQ multiplex PCR, while the TCRdb copy is restricted to in-frame clones and leaves out a portion. The sample includes 30,000 to 35,000 clones, 90% to 95% seen only once; the top ten take over 2%. Sequencing input: PBMCs. These receptor sequences come from a donor aged 5 to 30 with latent tuberculosis or without tuberculosis infection.

The table lists this clone with a count of one. This chain connects TRBV6-5 to TRBJ1-3; a weak D match, TRBD1 (5 bases). V dropped 2 bases and J dropped 1 base, with 12 bases sitting between them. The V gene's germline CDR1 is MNHEY and CDR2 SVGAGI. This CDR3 has 16 amino acids. The CDR3 loop reads CASSYSRVLSGNTIYF. The CDR3 DNA reads TGTGCCAGCAGTTACAGCAGGGTCTTATCTGGAAACACCATATATTTT.

This clone has a single count. The chain combines TRBV6-4 with TRBJ2-5, with TRBD2 matching 11 bases. The ends lost 3 bases at V and 1 base at J; junction bases unmatched: 1. In germline, CDR1 is MRHNA, CDR2 SNTAGT. This CDR3 is 15 amino acids long. The CDR3 DNA follows: TGTGCCAGCAGTGAAACTAGCGGGGGCCAAGAGACCCAGTACTTC. The encoded protein is CASSETSGGQETQYF.

The rearrangement joins TRBV28 to TRBJ1-5, with D tentatively TRBD1 (6 bases). With 3 bases removed from V and 6 bases from J, the gap between germline ends came to 15 bases. The CDR3 sequence is 15 residues long. Per the germline V gene, CDR1 is MDHEN and CDR2 is SYDVKM. The CDR3 loop reads CASSFQGQPRQPQHF. Here the CDR3 DNA reads TGTGCCAGCAGTTTCCAGGGGCAGCCGCGTCAGCCCCAGCATTTT.

The chain has TRBV28 and TRBJ2-7, with D perhaps matching TRBD1 (6 bases). The ends were cut back, 6 bases at V and 1 base at J, with 13 bases in the middle. The CDR3 is made up of 14 amino acids. Germline loops: CDR1 MDHEN, CDR2 SYDVKM. The CDR3 spells CASSRRQESYEQYF. DNA of the CDR3: TGTGCCAGCAGCCGGAGACAGGAATCCTACGAGCAGTACTTC.

This chain joins TRBV6-5 and TRBJ2-1; D perhaps matches TRBD2 (5 bases). CDR3 length: 13 amino acids. Germline CDR1 MNHEY, CDR2 SVGAGI. The V gene lost 5 bases and the J gene lost 6 bases, with 11 bases spanning the gap. This chain's CDR3 is CASSHGIPNEQFF. The CDR3 nucleotides read TGTGCCAGCAGTCACGGGATCCCCAATGAGCAGTTCTTC.

The chain links TRBV27 to TRBJ2-3; D is perhaps TRBD1 (6 bases). V was shortened by 5 bases and J by 0 bases, with 9 bases between the two germline ends. Germline V gives CDR1 MNHEY, CDR2 SMNVEV (reference sequence). CDR3 length: 14 amino acids. The CDR3 spells CASSLGQSTDTQYF. CDR3 bases: TGTGCCAGCAGTCTAGGACAGAGCACAGATACGCAGTATTTT.

This sequence joins TRBV5-4 and TRBJ1-2; 9 bases line up with TRBD1. Germline V CDR1 and CDR2: SGHNT, YYREEE (reference sequence). V trimming: 7 bases; J trimming: 3 bases; junction bases outside the gene matches: 7. This CDR3 contains 14 residues. This CDR3 is CASGTGFVDYGYTF. The CDR3 bases are TGTGCCAGCGGGACAGGGTTTGTCGACTATGGCTACACCTTC.

This clone was detected only once. The chain recombines TRBV19 with TRBJ2-6; the D gene is possibly TRBD1 (6 bases). The V end lost 9 bases, the J end lost 1 base, and 10 bases lay between the germline ends. The CDR3 length is 14 residues. Germline values: CDR1 LNHDA, CDR2 SQIVND (reference sequence). DNA for the CDR3: TGTGCCAGCGAAACAGGGTCTGGGGCCAACGTCCTGACTTTC. Translation: CASETGSGANVLTF.

V gene TRBV7-2 combines with J gene TRBJ1-5; D is undetermined. Trimming cost V 1 base and J 5 bases, with 6 bases left between them. CDR1 SGHTA and CDR2 FQGNSA come from the germline V gene. There are 13 residues in the CDR3. CDR3 in amino acids: CASSLVIDQPQHF. CDR3 DNA sequence: TGTGCCAGCAGCTTAGTCATAGATCAGCCCCAGCATTTT.

This clone was counted a single time. V is TRBV7-9 and J is TRBJ1-3, with a weak D call TRBD1 (6 bases). V shed 5 bases and J shed 2 bases, with 13 bases lying between them. The CDR3 runs to 15 residues. Germline assignment: CDR1 SEHNR and CDR2 FQNEAQ (reference sequence). The CDR3: CASSRQQGAGNTIYF. In DNA, the CDR3 is TGTGCCAGCAGCCGTCAACAGGGAGCTGGAAACACCATATATTTT.

The chain is built from TRBV30 and TRBJ2-7, with D possibly being TRBD1 (6 bases). The CDR3 has 14 residues. V dropped 5 bases and J dropped 3 bases, with 17 bases sitting between them. Germline CDR1 GTSNPN, CDR2 SVGIG (reference sequence). The CDR3 is CAWHRSGVNYEQYF. The CDR3 nucleotides read TGTGCCTGGCATAGGTCAGGGGTCAACTACGAGCAGTACTTC.

This chain links TRBV2 with TRBJ1-4, with a possible D match to TRBD1 (5 bases). Germline-derived CDR1 and CDR2 are SNHLY and FYNNEI. V gave up 6 bases and J gave up 8 bases, with 19 bases separating them. This CDR3 has 15 residues. For the CDR3, the DNA is TGTGCCAGCAGCTTTAGGGGTCGTCAAAACGAAAAACTGTTTTTT. This codes for CASSFRGRQNEKLFF.

The V call is TRBV5-6, the J call TRBJ2-7; the D gene is possibly TRBD2 (6 bases). Germline V gene sequence: CDR1 SGHDT, CDR2 YYEEEE. There are 16 residues in the CDR3. With 0 bases removed from V and 0 bases from J, the gap between germline ends came to 13 bases. CDR3 bases: TGTGCCAGCAGCTTGGCAGGGACTGGGGCCTCCTACGAGCAGTACTTC. Residues: CASSLAGTGASYEQYF.

The genes are TRBV19 and TRBJ1-1; D might be TRBD1 (6 bases). The CDR3 spans 15 residues. Trimming pared 2 bases from V and 1 base from J, leaving 11 bases between. Germline CDR1 reads LNHDA; CDR2 reads SQIVND (reference sequence). In DNA form, the CDR3 reads TGTGCCAGTAGTATATACAGGGAGACGAACACTGAAGCTTTCTTT. This gives the protein CASSIYRETNTEAFF.

The chain joins TRBV11-2 to TRBJ1-1; D not resolved. Germline V CDR1 and CDR2: SGHAT, FQNNGV. The CDR3 extends over 17 amino acids. Trimming removed 0 bases at V and 0 bases at J, with 14 bases between. The CDR3 region is CASSLDPVGRMNTEAFF. The CDR3, as DNA: TGTGCCAGCAGCTTAGATCCGGTGGGCAGAATGAACACTGAAGCTTTCTTT.

V is TRBV10-1 and J is TRBJ1-1, with 8 bases that match TRBD1. CDR1 and CDR2 (germline): WNHNN, SYGVQD (reference sequence). The CDR3 runs to 14 residues. V trimming: 2 bases; J trimming: 5 bases; junction bases outside the gene matches: 4. The CDR3 DNA follows: TGCGCCAGCAGTGAGACCAGGGGGCAAACTGAAGCTTTCTTT. Amino acids: CASSETRGQTEAFF.

This clone was seen just once. The V and J genes are TRBV4-3 and TRBJ2-7; the D gene is possibly TRBD2 (7 bases). The ends were cut back, 4 bases at V and 7 bases at J, with 17 bases in the middle. CDR1 is LGHNA, CDR2 YSLEER, per germline. This CDR3 has 14 amino acids. This CDR3 reads CASSPGGGAREQYF. Here the CDR3 DNA reads TGCGCCAGCAGCCCGGGTGGGGGGGCGAGAGAGCAGTACTTC.

The J gene is TRBJ1-2, the V gene TRBV7-9; 7 bases map to TRBD1. Germline V gives CDR1 SEHNR, CDR2 FQNEAQ (reference sequence). The CDR3 is 16 residues long. Trimming cost V 5 bases and J 0 bases; bases outside gene matches: 9. The CDR3 DNA follows: TGTGCCAGCAGCGTTAGCACAGGGGAGGCTAACTATGGCTACACCTTC. Translation: CASSVSTGEANYGYTF.

This rearrangement joins TRBV5-4 to TRBJ1-4, with D possibly TRBD1 on 6 matching bases. The CDR3 length is 13 residues. Germline V lookup: CDR1 SGHNT, CDR2 YYREEE (reference sequence). V dropped 5 bases and J dropped 4 bases, with 9 bases sitting between them. CDR3 bases: TGTGCCAGCAGTACAGGGCTTAATGAAAAACTGTTTTTT. Residues: CASSTGLNEKLFF.

The chain links TRBV30 to TRBJ2-7; D perhaps matches TRBD2 (5 bases). Germline CDR1 and CDR2: GTSNPN and SVGIG (reference sequence). Between the trimmed V and J ends, which lost 7 bases and 5 bases, there was a span of 18 bases. This CDR3 contains 13 residues. The CDR3 coding sequence is TGTGCCTCATACTTCGGGGTCCATGACGAGCAGTACTTC. It yields the protein CASYFGVHDEQYF. Combining the CDR3 with reference TRBV30 and TRBJ2-7 gives the whole variable domain SQTIHQWPATLVQPVGSPLSLECTVEGTSNPNLYWYRQAAGRGLQLLFYSVGIGQISSEVPQNLSASRPQDRQFILSSKKLLLSDSGFYLCASYFGVHDEQYFGPGTRLTVT.

The rearrangement links TRBV19 to TRBJ2-7; 7 bases align to TRBD1. The CDR3 has 13 amino acids. V lost 5 bases, J lost 4 bases, and 5 bases stayed unmatched. CDR1 LNHDA and CDR2 SQIVND come from the germline V gene (reference sequence). The CDR3 spells CASSLSDRYEQYF. For the CDR3, the DNA is TGTGCCAGTAGTTTATCGGACAGGTACGAGCAGTACTTC.

This clone was seen a handful of times. This chain links TRBV6-5 with TRBJ2-7; TRBD1 agrees at 10 bases. This CDR3 is built from 14 residues. Germline V gene data show CDR1 as MNHEY and CDR2 as SVGAGI. V lost 8 bases to trimming and J lost 3 bases; unmatched junction nucleotides: 7. CDR3 protein: CASPHGTGVYEQYF. The CDR3 DNA is TGTGCCAGCCCCCATGGGACAGGGGTCTACGAGCAGTACTTC.

This chain joins TRBV7-9 and TRBJ2-7, with TRBD2 identical over 7 bases. J lost 2 bases, V lost 5 bases, and 9 bases had no gene match. This CDR3 comprises 15 residues. Germline V lookup: CDR1 SEHNR, CDR2 FQNEAQ (reference sequence). The CDR3 region is CASSPLAVITYEQYF. The CDR3 nucleotides are TGTGCCAGCAGCCCTCTAGCGGTGATTACCTACGAGCAGTACTTC.

In its sample, this clone was seen once. This rearrangement joins TRBV2 to TRBJ1-5; no reliable D call. Germline V gene data show CDR1 as SNHLY and CDR2 as FYNNEI. Trimming took 7 bases from V and 4 from J, leaving 14 bases between them. The CDR3 consists of 14 residues. The CDR3 nucleotides are TGTGCCAGCATAGAAGGGAGAGGGAATCAGCCCCAGCATTTT. Protein sequence: CASIEGRGNQPQHF. Full variable domain (missing parts from reference TRBV2 and TRBJ1-5): EPEVTQTPSHQVTQMGQEVILRCVPISNHLYFYWYRQILGQKVEFLVSFYNNEISEKSEIFDDQFSVERPDGSNFTLKIRSTKLEDSAMYFCASIEGRGNQPQHFGDGTRLSIL.

The chain is built from TRBV28 and TRBJ1-5; D unresolved. Germline CDR1 MDHEN, CDR2 SYDVKM. The CDR3 length is 15 residues. Deletions cut 6 bases from V and 1 base from J, with 13 bases between. CDR3 sequence: CASSILEESNQPQHF. CDR3 in DNA: TGTGCCAGCAGCATATTGGAGGAGAGCAATCAGCCCCAGCATTTT.

V usage is TRBV5-4 and J usage is TRBJ2-1; 10 positions match TRBD2. The CDR3 spans 14 residues. Germline assignment: CDR1 SGHNT and CDR2 YYREEE (reference sequence). Trimming at V came to 4 bases and at J to 15 bases, leaving 13 bases not matched to a gene. Written as DNA, the CDR3 is TGTGCCAGCAGCCAAGCTGGTAGCGGGGGGACGAGGTTCTTC. Protein product: CASSQAGSGGTRFF.

The J gene is TRBJ2-1, the V gene TRBV4-1; TRBD1 matches at 10 bases. Trimming at V came to 0 bases and at J to 3 bases, leaving 5 bases not matched to a gene. The CDR3 has 17 amino acids. The V gene's germline CDR1 is MGHRA and CDR2 YSYEKL. The DNA for the CDR3 is TGCGCCAGCAGCCAAGACCCGACAGGGGGCGGCTACAATGAGCAGTTCTTC. Protein product: CASSQDPTGGGYNEQFF.

The J gene is TRBJ2-3, the V gene TRBV5-6, with TRBD2 matching 11 bases. The CDR3 is made up of 16 amino acids. V was clipped by 4 bases and J by 0 bases; unmatched bases: 4. The germline gives CDR1 SGHDT, CDR2 YYEEEE. The CDR3 bases are TGTGCCAGCAGCCCCGGGACTAGCGGAAGCACAGATACGCAGTATTTT. This codes for CASSPGTSGSTDTQYF.

This chain joins TRBV5-4 and TRBJ1-6; D unresolved. Trimming took 4 bases from V and 5 from J, leaving 19 bases between them. CDR1 is SGHNT and CDR2 is YYREEE in the germline V gene (reference sequence). The length of the CDR3 is 17 residues. Written as DNA, the CDR3 is TGTGCCAGCAGCCCTTCCTTACCCGAGGCGAATAATTCACCCCTCCACTTT. Its translation: CASSPSLPEANNSPLHF.